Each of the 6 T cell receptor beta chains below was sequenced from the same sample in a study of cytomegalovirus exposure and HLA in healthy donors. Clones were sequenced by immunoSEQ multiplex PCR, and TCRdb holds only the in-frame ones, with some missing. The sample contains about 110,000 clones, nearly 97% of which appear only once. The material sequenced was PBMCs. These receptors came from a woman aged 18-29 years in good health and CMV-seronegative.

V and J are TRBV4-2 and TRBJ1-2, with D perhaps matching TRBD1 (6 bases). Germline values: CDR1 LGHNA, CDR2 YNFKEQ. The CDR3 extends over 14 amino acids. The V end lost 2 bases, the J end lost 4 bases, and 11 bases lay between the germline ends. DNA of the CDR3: TGTGCCAGCAGCCAACGGGACACCTTCTATGGCTACACCTTC. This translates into CASSQRDTFYGYTF.

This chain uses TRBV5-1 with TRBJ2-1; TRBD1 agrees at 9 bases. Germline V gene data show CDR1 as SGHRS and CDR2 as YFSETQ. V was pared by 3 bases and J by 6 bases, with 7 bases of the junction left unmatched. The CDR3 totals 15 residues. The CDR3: CASSSDRGTFNEQFF. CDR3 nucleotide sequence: TGCGCCAGCAGCTCTGACAGGGGGACCTTCAATGAGCAGTTCTTC.

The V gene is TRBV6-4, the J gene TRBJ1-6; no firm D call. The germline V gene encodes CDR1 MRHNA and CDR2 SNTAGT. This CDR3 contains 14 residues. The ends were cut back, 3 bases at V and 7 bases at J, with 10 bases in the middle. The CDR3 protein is CASSERRKNSPLHF. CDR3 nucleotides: TGTGCCAGCAGTGAAAGGCGGAAAAATTCACCCCTCCACTTT.

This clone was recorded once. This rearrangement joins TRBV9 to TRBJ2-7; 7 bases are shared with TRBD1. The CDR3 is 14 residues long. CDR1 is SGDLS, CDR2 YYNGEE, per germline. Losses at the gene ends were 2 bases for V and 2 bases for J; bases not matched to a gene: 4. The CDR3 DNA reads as TGTGCCAGCAGCGTGAGGGGGCCCACCTACGAGCAGTACTTC. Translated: CASSVRGPTYEQYF.

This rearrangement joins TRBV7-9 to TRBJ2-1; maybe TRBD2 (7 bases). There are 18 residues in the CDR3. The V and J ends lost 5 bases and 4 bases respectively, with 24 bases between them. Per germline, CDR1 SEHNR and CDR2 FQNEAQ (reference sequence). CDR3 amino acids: CASSPRGTGGTLYNEQFF. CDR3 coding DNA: TGTGCCAGCAGCCCTAGGGGGACGGGGGGCACACTATACAATGAGCAGTTCTTC.

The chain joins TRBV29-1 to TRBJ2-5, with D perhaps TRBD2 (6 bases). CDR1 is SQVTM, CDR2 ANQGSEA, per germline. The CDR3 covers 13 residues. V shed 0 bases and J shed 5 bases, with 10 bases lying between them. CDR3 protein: CSVEDGGMETQYF. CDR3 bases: TGCAGCGTTGAAGACGGAGGGATGGAGACCCAGTACTTC.